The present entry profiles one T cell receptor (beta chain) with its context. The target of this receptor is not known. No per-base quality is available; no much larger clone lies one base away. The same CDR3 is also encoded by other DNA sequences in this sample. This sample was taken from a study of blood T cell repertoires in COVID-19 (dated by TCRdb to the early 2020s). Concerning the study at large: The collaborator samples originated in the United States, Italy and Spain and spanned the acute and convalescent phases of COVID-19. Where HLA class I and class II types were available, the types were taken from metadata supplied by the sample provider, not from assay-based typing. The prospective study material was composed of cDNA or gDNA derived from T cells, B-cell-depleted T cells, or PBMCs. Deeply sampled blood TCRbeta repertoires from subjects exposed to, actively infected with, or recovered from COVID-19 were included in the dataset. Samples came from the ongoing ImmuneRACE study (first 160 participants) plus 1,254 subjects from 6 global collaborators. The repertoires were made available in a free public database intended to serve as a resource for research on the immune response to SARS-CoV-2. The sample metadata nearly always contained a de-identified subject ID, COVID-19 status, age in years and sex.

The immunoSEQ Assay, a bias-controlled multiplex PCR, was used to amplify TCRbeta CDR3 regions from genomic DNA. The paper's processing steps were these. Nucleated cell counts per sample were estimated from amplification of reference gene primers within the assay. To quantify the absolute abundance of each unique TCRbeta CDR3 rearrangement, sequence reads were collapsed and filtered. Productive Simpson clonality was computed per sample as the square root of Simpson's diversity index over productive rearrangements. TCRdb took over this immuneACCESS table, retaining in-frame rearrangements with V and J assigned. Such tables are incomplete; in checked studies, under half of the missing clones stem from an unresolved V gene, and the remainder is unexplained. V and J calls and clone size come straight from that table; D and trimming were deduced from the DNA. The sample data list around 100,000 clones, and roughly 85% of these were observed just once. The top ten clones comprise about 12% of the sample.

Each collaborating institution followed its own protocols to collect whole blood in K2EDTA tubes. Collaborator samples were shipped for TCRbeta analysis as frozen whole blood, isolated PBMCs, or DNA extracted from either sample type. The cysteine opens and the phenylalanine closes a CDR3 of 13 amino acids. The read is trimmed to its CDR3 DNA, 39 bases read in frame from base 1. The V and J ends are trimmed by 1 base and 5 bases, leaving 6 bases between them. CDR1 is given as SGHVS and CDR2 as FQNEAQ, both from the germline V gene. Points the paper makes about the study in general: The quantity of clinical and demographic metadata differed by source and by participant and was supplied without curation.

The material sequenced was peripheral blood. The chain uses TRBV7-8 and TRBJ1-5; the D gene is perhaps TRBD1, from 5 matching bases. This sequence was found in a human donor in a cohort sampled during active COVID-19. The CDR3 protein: CASSLGGDQPQHF. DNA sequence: TGTGCCAGCAGCTTAGGGGGGGATCAGCCCCAGCATTTT.